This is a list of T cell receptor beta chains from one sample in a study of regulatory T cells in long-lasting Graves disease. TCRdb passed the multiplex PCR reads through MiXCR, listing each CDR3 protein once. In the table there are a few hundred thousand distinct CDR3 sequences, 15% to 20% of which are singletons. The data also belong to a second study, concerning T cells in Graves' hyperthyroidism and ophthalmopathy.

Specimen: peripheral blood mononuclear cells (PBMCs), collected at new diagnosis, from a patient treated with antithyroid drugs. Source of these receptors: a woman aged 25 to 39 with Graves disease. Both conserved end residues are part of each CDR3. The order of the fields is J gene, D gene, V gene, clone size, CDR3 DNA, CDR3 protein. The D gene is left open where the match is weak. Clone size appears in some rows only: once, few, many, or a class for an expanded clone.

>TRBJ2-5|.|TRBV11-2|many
TGTGCCAGCAGCTTAGGGGGCGCCACCGGGACCCAGTACTTC
CASSLGGATGTQYF
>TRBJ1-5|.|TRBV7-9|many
TGTGCCAGCAGCTTAGGGATCGGGAGCAATCAGCCCCAGCATTTT
CASSLGIGSNQPQHF
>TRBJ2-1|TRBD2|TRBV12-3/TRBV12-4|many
TGTGCCAGCAGAATTAGCGGGGGGACCAACAATGAGCAGTTCTTC
CASRISGGTNNEQFF
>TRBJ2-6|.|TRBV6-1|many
TGTGCCAGCAGTGAAATCGGGTCTGGGGCCAACGTCCTGACTTTC
CASSEIGSGANVLTF
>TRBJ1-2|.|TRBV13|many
TGTGCCAGCAGCTTCCAGGTCGCCTATGGCTACACCTTC
CASSFQVAYGYTF
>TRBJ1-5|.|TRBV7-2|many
TGTGCCAGCAGCTTTCAGGGGATAAGCAATCAGCCCCAGCATTTT
CASSFQGISNQPQHF
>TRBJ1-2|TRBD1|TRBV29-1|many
TGCAGCGTTGAAGGCCCAGACAGGGAGCGGTTCACCTTC
CSVEGPDRERFTF
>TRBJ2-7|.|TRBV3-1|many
TGTGCCAGCAGCCAAGATCGATACAGGTGGTACGAGCAGTACTTC
CASSQDRYRWYEQYF
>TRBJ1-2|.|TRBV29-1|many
TGCAGCGTTCGCAGTACCATTTTCTATGGCTACACCTTC
CSVRSTIFYGYTF
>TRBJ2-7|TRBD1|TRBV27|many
TGTGCCAGCAGTTTTCGGGACAGGGAGCGGTACGAGCAGTACTTC
CASSFRDRERYEQYF
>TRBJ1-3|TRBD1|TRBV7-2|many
TGTGCCAGCTGCCGGGACAGGGGAAACACCATATATTTT
CASCRDRGNTIYF
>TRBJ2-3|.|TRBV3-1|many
TGTGCCAGCAGCCAAGGGATGGATACGCAGTATTTT
CASSQGMDTQYF
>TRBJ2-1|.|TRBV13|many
TGTGCCAGCAGCTTACCTACTGGGGAGCAGTTCTTC
CASSLPTGEQFF
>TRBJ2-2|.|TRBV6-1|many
TGTGCCAGCAGGACGGGACTCCTGAACACCGGGGAGCTGTTTTTT
CASRTGLLNTGELFF
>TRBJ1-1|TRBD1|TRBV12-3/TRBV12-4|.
TGTGCCAGCAGTCTTCTGACAGGGGGCGTCGCTGAAGCTTTCTTT
CASSLLTGGVAEAFF
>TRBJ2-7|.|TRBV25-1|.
TGTGCCAGCAGCCGAGGGGCAATGGGCTCCTACGAGCAGTACTTC
CASSRGAMGSYEQYF
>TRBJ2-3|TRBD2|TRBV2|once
TGTGCCAGCAGTGAATTGGGCGGGGGGGCCACAGATACGCAGTATTTT
CASSELGGGATDTQYF
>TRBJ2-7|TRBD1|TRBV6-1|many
TGTGCCAGCGACAACCTCGGGACAGCCGCGTACGAGCAGTACTTC
CASDNLGTAAYEQYF
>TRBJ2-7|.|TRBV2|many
TGTGCCAGCTCCCTTCAGCCCCTGTACGAGCAGTACTTC
CASSLQPLYEQYF
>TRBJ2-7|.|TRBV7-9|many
TGTGCCAGCAGCTTAGGTTTGGGGCAGTACTTC
CASSLGLGQYF
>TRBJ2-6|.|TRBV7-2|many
TGTGCCAGCAGACTCAAAAGGGCGGGGGCCCTCTCTGGGGCCAACGTCCTGACTTTC
CASRLKRAGALSGANVLTF
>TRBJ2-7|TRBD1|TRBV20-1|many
TGCAGTGTTCGACAGGGCTCCTACGAGCAGTACTTC
CSVRQGSYEQYF
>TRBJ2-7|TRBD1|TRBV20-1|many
TGCAGTGCTAAACACGGACAGGGGGAGCAGTACTTC
CSAKHGQGEQYF
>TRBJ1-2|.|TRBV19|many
TGTGCCAGTAACTCCTTCGATGGGGGCTGGTATGGCTACACCTTC
CASNSFDGGWYGYTF
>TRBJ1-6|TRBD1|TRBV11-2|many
TGTGCCAGCAGCCGTACAGGGGGCGAATCACCCCTCCACTTT
CASSRTGGESPLHF
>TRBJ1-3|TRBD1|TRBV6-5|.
TGTGCCAGCAGTTACGGACAGGTGGGAAACACCATATATTTT
CASSYGQVGNTIYF
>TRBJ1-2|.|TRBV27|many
TGTGCCAGCAGACGCATACAGCCGAACTATGGCTACACCTTC
CASRRIQPNYGYTF
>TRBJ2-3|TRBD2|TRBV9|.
TGTGCCAGCAGGGACGACAGCGGGGGGGCCCCAGATACGCAGTATTTT
CASRDDSGGAPDTQYF
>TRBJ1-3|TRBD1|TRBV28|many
TGTGCCAGCATGATACAGGGGTCAAACACCATATATTTT
CASMIQGSNTIYF
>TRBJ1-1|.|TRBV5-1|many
TGCGCCAGCAGTGGGACGCTCCCCACTGAAGCTTTCTTT
CASSGTLPTEAFF
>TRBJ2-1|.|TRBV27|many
TGTGCCAGCAGTTTAAATAGGGGGGGGGATGAGCAGTTCTTC
CASSLNRGGDEQFF
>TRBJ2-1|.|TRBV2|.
TGTGCCAGCAGTGCCCGGGTCCGGAAGGATGAGCAGTTCTTC
CASSARVRKDEQFF
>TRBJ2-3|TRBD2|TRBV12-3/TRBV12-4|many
TGTGCCAGCAGTTTATGGCTAGCGGGGGGTGCAGATACGCAGTATTTT
CASSLWLAGGADTQYF
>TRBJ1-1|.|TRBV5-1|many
TGCGCCAGCAGCTTGAAACAGGGTAAGAACACTGAAGCTTTCTTT
CASSLKQGKNTEAFF
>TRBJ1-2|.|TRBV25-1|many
TGTGCCAGCAGTGATGACTTCGGCTATGGCTACACCTTC
CASSDDFGYGYTF
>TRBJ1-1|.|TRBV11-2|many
TGTGCCAGCAGCCCTATTCAATCACAGGGAGTGGCCCGAAAAGCTTTCTTT
CASSPIQSQGVARKAFF
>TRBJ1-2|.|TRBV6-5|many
TGTGCCAGCAGTTACGGGGGAGCTAACTATGGCTACACCTTC
CASSYGGANYGYTF
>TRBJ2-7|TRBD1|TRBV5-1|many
TGCGCCAGCAGCCAACCGGGACAGGCCTACTACGAGCAGTACTTC
CASSQPGQAYYEQYF
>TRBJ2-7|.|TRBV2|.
TGTGCCAGCAGTGAGGAGGGTAGGGGGCCCTCCTACGAGCAGTACTTC
CASSEEGRGPSYEQYF
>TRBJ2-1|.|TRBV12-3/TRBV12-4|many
TGTGCCAGCAGTTCTACGAATGAGCAGTTCTTC
CASSSTNEQFF
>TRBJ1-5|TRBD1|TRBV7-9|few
TGTGCCAGCAGCTCAAGTAAGGGGGCTAGCAATCAGCCCCAGCATTTT
CASSSSKGASNQPQHF
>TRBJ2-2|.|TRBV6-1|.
TGTGCCAGCAGTGAAGTCCGGGCGGGCACCGGGGAGCTGTTTTTT
CASSEVRAGTGELFF
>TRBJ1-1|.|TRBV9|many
TGTGCCAGCAGCGTAGCTTCAGGGACTGAAGCTTTCTTT
CASSVASGTEAFF
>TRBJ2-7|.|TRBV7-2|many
TGTGCCAGCAGCCCACTGGCTAGCGTTTACTACGAGCAGTACTTC
CASSPLASVYYEQYF
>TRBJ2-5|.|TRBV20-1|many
TGCAGTGCCTCGAGGGGGGATCTCCAAGAGACCCAGTACTTC
CSASRGDLQETQYF
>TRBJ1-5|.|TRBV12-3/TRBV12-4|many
TGTGCCAGCAGCTGGGGAAGGGATCAGCCCCAGCATTTT
CASSWGRDQPQHF
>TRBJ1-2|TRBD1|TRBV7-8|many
TGTGCCAGCAGCTTAGTCTCGAGCGCAGGGGGCTATGGCTACACCTTC
CASSLVSSAGGYGYTF
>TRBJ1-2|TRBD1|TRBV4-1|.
TGCGCCAGCAGCCAAATAAATGACAGGGCGGACTATGGCTGCACCTTC
CASSQINDRADYGCTF
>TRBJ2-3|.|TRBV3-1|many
TGTGCCAGCAGCCAAGATCCGCGCACAGATACGCAGTATTTT
CASSQDPRTDTQYF
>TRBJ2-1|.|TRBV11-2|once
TGTGCCAGCAGCTTAGTAGGGGGGGCCCGATACAATGAGCAGTTCTTC
CASSLVGGARYNEQFF
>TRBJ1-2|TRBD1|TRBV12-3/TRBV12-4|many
TGTGCCAGCAGGAAAGACAGGGCAGACTATGGCTACACCTTC
CASRKDRADYGYTF
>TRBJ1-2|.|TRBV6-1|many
TGTGCCAGCAGTGACAACGGCCTGGATGGCTACACCTTC
CASSDNGLDGYTF
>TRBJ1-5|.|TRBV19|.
TGTGCCAGTAGTACCGTCCCGGAAGCAGGGCGGGATAGCAATCAGCCCCAGCATTTT
CASSTVPEAGRDSNQPQHF
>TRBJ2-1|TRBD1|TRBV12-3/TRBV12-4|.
TGTGCCAGCAGTTTAACGGACAGGGGGCCTGGTGAGCAGTTCTTC
CASSLTDRGPGEQFF
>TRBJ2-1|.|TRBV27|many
TGTGCCAGCAGTCTCCGGGACGCACGGGTCGATGAGCAGTTCTTC
CASSLRDARVDEQFF
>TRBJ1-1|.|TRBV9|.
TGTGCCAGCAGCACTCTCGACACTGAAGCTTTCTTT
CASSTLDTEAFF
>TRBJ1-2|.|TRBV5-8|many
TGTGCCAGCAGCCTCCGGACAGTAAGAGCCTATGGCTACACCTTC
CASSLRTVRAYGYTF
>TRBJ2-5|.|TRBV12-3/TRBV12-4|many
TGTGCCAGCAGCAGACTAGAAGAGACCCAGTACTTC
CASSRLEETQYF
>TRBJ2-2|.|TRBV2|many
TGTGCCAGCAGTACAGGGTTGGGGGACGGGGAGCTGTTTTTT
CASSTGLGDGELFF
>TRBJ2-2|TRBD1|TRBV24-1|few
TGTGCCACCAGTGACGGGACAGGGTACACCGGGGAGCTGTTTTTT
CATSDGTGYTGELFF